A single sample gave rise to the 6 T cell receptor beta chains below, sequenced in a study of blood T cell repertoires in COVID-19. The repertoire was sequenced with immunoSEQ multiplex PCR; TCRdb's copy has only in-frame clones and lacks some. The sample includes under 150,000 clones, approximately 80% of them seen just once. The sequenced sample consisted of PBMCs or T cells enriched from blood (not recorded which). All receptors derive from a man aged 50 to 60 in a cohort exposed to, infected with or recovered from COVID-19 (not recorded which).

This clone occurred many times. The chain couples TRBV6-2 or TRBV6-3 to TRBJ1-1; D not resolved. V was trimmed by 0 bases and J by 5 bases, leaving 10 bases between them. The length of the CDR3 is 14 residues. Germline V gene data show CDR1 as MNHEY and CDR2 as SVGEGT. The CDR3 nucleotides read TGTGCCAGCAGTTACTCGCGCGGGGATACTGAAGCTTTCTTT. Translated: CASSYSRGDTEAFF.

The chain is built from TRBV10-1 and TRBJ2-3, with 10 bases matching TRBD2. Germline V gene lookup returns CDR1 WNHNN and CDR2 SYGVQD (reference sequence). Trimming cost V 0 bases and J 0 bases; bases outside gene matches: 0. The CDR3 is 16 amino acids. This CDR3 is CASSESTSGSTDTQYF. In DNA, the CDR3 is TGCGCCAGCAGTGAGTCGACTAGCGGGAGCACAGATACGCAGTATTTT.

The J gene is TRBJ2-7, the V gene TRBV6-2 or TRBV6-3, with D tentatively TRBD1 (5 bases). There are 16 residues in the CDR3. V lost 2 bases to trimming and J lost 5 bases, with 19 bases between them. The germline V gene has CDR1 MNHEY and CDR2 SVGEGT. This CDR3 is CASSYLKGRIEDEQYF. For the CDR3, the DNA is TGTGCCAGCAGTTACCTGAAGGGGCGGATCGAGGACGAGCAGTACTTC.

The J gene is TRBJ2-5, the V gene TRBV10-2; D remains ambiguous. Germline CDR1 is WSHSY and CDR2 is SAAADI. Trimming shortened V by 4 bases and J by 5 bases, and 14 bases separated the two germline ends. The CDR3 totals 14 residues. CDR3 DNA sequence: TGCGCCAGCAGTGTGCAGGTCGACCGGGAGACCCAGTACTTC. As protein: CASSVQVDRETQYF.

This clone was observed a single time. The chain employs TRBV14 and TRBJ2-1, with TRBD1 matching over 7 bases. Trimming at V came to 3 bases and at J to 9 bases, leaving 8 bases not matched to a gene. The CDR3 consists of 14 residues. The V gene's germline CDR1 is SGHDN and CDR2 FVKESK. The CDR3 sequence: CASSQRNRGSEQFF. The CDR3 DNA follows: TGTGCCAGCAGCCAGAGGAACAGGGGCTCTGAGCAGTTCTTC.

This clone was seen just once. This chain links TRBV27 with TRBJ1-5, with TRBD1 matching over 8 bases. The trim removed 8 bases at V and 6 bases at J, leaving 3 bases unmatched. The CDR3 length is 12 residues. Germline-derived CDR1 and CDR2 are MNHEY and SMNVEV (reference sequence). The CDR3 reads CASRTGTQPQHF. In DNA form, the CDR3 reads TGTGCCAGCCGGACAGGGACTCAGCCCCAGCATTTT.